The 2 T cell receptor beta chains presented below share a single source sample, sequenced in a study of post-analysis software for immune sequencing data. Overall study results and limits: In patients, about 5 TRBV segments were more frequent than in controls, with TRBV5-6, TRBV5-1 and TRBV20-1 among them.

For these receptors, no antigen is known. The authors incorporated unique molecular identifiers into the TCR beta cDNA libraries. TCRdb called the PCR reads again in MiXCR, with one record for every CDR3 protein. The data hold 550,000 to 700,000 distinct CDR3 sequences, with roughly 45% observed a single time. Sequences were obtained from blood. The receptor set was obtained from a girl aged 10-17 years with multiple sclerosis.

This clonotype was picked up a small number of times. This chain connects TRBV3-1 to TRBJ1-2; D possibly corresponds to TRBD1 (5 bases). Per germline, CDR1 LGHDT and CDR2 YNNKEL (reference sequence). There are 12 residues in the CDR3. V lost 3 bases, J lost 6 bases, and 8 bases lay in between. CDR3 DNA sequence: TGTGCCAGCAGCCACGGCAGGGATGGCTACACCTTC. Translated, it gives CASSHGRDGYTF.

The J gene is TRBJ2-5, the V gene TRBV20-1; D possibly matches TRBD1 or TRBD2 (5 bases each). The CDR3 extends over 15 amino acids. The V end was cut by 5 bases, the J end by 5 bases, with 21 bases between. CDR1 and CDR2 from the germline V gene are DFQATT and SNEGSKA (reference sequence). For the CDR3, the DNA is TGCAGTGCTCGTCTCGCCGGGACGGTGAGGGAGACCCAGTACTTC. This codes for CSARLAGTVRETQYF.